The sequence of this T cell receptor beta chain was determined in a study of OX40 agonist ivuxolimab in advanced cancers. Study details: In three patients, partial responses were observed, one with hepatocellular carcinoma and two with cutaneous melanoma. Study conclusions and caveats: CD8+ T cells showed, on average, more clonal expansion than CD4+ cells.

Comments on this clone: The antigen is undetermined.

Measured with immunoSEQ multiplex PCR; TCRdb has only the in-frame clones, and not every one. The sample shows 75,000 to 100,000 clones, roughly 87% of them seen only once. Trimming removed 4 bases from V and 6 bases from J, with 16 bases in between. The V gene's germline CDR1 is SGDLS and CDR2 YYNGEE. This CDR3 has 14 residues. The chain carries TRBV9 and TRBJ1-1; D not resolved. The starting material was CD4+ or CD8+ T cells sorted from blood, obtained in a trial of the OX40 agonist ivuxolimab. The source of this sequence is an adult with an advanced solid tumor such as melanoma, head and neck, liver or kidney cancer. The CDR3 DNA follows: TGTGCCAGCAGCAACTTCTTGGGTAGTTCTGAAGCTTTCTTT. Protein product: CASSNFLGSSEAFF.